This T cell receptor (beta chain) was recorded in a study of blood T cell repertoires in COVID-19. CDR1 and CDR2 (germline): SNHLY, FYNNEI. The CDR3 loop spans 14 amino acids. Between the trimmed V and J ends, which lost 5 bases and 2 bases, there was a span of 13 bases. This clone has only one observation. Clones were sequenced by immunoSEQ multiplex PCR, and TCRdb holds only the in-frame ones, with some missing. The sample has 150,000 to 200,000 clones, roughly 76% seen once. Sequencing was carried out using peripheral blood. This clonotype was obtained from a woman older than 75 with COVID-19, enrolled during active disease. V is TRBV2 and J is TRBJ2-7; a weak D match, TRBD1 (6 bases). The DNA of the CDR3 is TGTGCCAGCAGTACAGGGTTAATACCCTACGAGCAGTACTTC. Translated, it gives CASSTGLIPYEQYF. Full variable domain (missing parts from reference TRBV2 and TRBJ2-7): EPEVTQTPSHQVTQMGQEVILRCVPISNHLYFYWYRQILGQKVEFLVSFYNNEISEKSEIFDDQFSVERPDGSNFTLKIRSTKLEDSAMYFCASSTGLIPYEQYFGPGTRLTVT.